This paragraph reports one T cell receptor (beta chain). Germline CDR1 and CDR2: SGDLS and YYNGEE. CDR3 length equals 20 residues. The V segment lost 1 base and the J segment 2 bases; nucleotides outside the gene matches: 14. PCR amplification relied on 60 Vbeta primers (plus 13 Jbeta primers). Libraries were prepared by immunoSEQ multiplex PCR; TCRdb keeps only in-frame clonotypes and omits some of them. The table shows about 200,000 clones, with 65% to 85% occurring only once. This sample was included in a study of cytomegalovirus exposure and HLA in healthy donors. The sample comprised PBMCs. This TCR derives from a man aged 18 to 29 in good health and CMV-seronegative. The chain joins TRBV9 to TRBJ2-6, with 8 nucleotides matching TRBD1. CDR3: CASSVTGTGSLGAGANVLTF. In DNA form, the CDR3 reads TGTGCCAGCAGCGTAACCGGGACAGGCTCCCTCGGGGCTGGGGCCAACGTCCTGACTTTC.